This T cell receptor (beta chain) was retrieved from a study of cytomegalovirus exposure and HLA in healthy donors (dated by TCRdb to about 2017). With regard to the full study: An earlier analysis of 587 of the donors reported about 250 Gb of sequence data and more than 90 million unique TCR beta sequences from 150 million to 200 million T cells. Alongside the repertoire data, information on donor age, sex, ethnicity and CMV serostatus was compiled. Roughly 310 gigabases of sequencing data and some 85 million unique TCR sequences were included in an early release covering around 650 HLA-typed donors. A later genetic analysis took genome-wide SNP genotypes for about 55% of the 666 donors and used that subset as a discovery cohort. The study profiled the T cell repertoires of hundreds of subjects by immunosequencing and related them to cytomegalovirus serostatus. Roughly 5 DR-DQ haplotypes were handled as single units for association and clustering because linkage in the cohort was strong. In the later analysis, no new phenotypic data were used to find candidate immune exposures; instead, reliance was placed on TCR beta sequences and their occurrence across donors. In an earlier analysis of a few hundred of the donors, high-throughput TCR beta sequencing was used to judge whether each TCR beta V gene segment behaved as functional or pseudogenic. HLA typing covered class I and class II loci at four-digit resolution. A later analysis re-analyzed previously published TCR beta repertoires from roughly 630 donors and added high-resolution HLA genotyping to study TCR occurrence patterns. The aim of the study was to test whether cataloging public T cell receptors could identify signatures of past pathogen exposure. The genetic ancestry cluster associated with self-reported Caucasian donors included over 80% of the 398 genotyped donors. On average, about 240,000 unique TCR beta nucleotide sequences were sequenced per donor among 398 genotyped donors of the cohort, with roughly 18% of those sequences being non-productive. Every discovery cohort repertoire had been produced on one sequencing platform. Typing coverage differed by locus: A, B, C, DRB1 and DQB1 were typed in about 620-640 donors, DQA1 in roughly 510, DPA1 in roughly 590, and DPB1 in 472. To predict cytomegalovirus infection status, the study combined high-throughput TCR immunosequencing, statistical association of individual TCRs with disease status, and machine learning. In addition to the first cohort of roughly 670 subjects, a separate validation cohort of 130 or so different subjects was used.

To prepare the library, the immunoSEQ multiplex PCR assay was applied. The multiplex PCR relied on a mix of 60 forward primers for TCR Vbeta segments and 13 reverse primers for TCR Jbeta segments. Amplification of the CDR3 region of rearranged TCR beta genes was performed with a multiplex PCR assay on genomic DNA. Amplified TCR beta libraries were sequenced as 87-base-pair reads on the Illumina HiSeq System. Processing in the source paper ran as follows. Across the 500 to 700 repertoires, a later analysis counted roughly 84 million unique TCR beta chains, around 11 million of which were shared by at least two donors. A nearest-neighbor algorithm error-corrected the raw reads and collapsed the reads into unique sequences, merging closely related sequences to remove PCR and sequencing errors. CDR3 sequences were aligned to IMGT reference sequences to assign V, D and J gene segments. Each retained sequence needed at least a six-nucleotide match to both a V gene segment and a J gene segment. Rearrangements were classified as productive when the CDR3 lacked stop codons and remained in frame with V and J, and all other rearrangements were classified as non-productive. Following IMGT convention, CDR3 was defined as the stretch from the second conserved V-encoded cysteine to the conserved J-encoded phenylalanine. Sequences without an unambiguous match to a single V gene segment were excluded from the earlier analysis of a few hundred of the donors. In an earlier analysis of 587 of the donors, a V segment was called functional when productive rearrangements were above 56.7%, and segregating when the standard deviation between donors exceeded 5%. A statistical classification framework was developed to diagnose cytomegalovirus status using the catalog of TCR beta chain sequences. In a later analysis, TCR nucleotide sequences were compared against IMGT/GENE-DB human TR gene sequences so that V and J genes could be assigned. Using the TCRdist pipeline, a later analysis assigned CDR3 sequences along with most-parsimonious VDJ recombination scenarios. In a later analysis, each TCR beta chain was defined by its CDR3 amino acid sequence together with its V-gene family, and reads without a unique V-gene family were excluded. To address suspected cross-contamination and a sequencing artifact, a later analysis removed several hundred highly shared, low-generation-probability nucleotide sequences. In a later analysis, a clonal expansion index for each public chain was calculated from normalized within-repertoire ranks of inferred template counts. A later analysis computed generation probabilities with a VDJ recombination model fitted to out-of-frame rearrangements, and checked the results against IGoR. Hypergeometric tests were used in a later analysis to score TCR-TCR, TCR-HLA and TCR-CMV co-occurrence, with a repertoire-size bias correction applied to the TCR pairs. A later analysis estimated false discovery rates by permuting HLA or CMV assignments 20 times. In a later analysis, co-occurring TCRs were grouped with DBSCAN, and TCRdist sequence similarity was added when clustering was performed within HLA-allele-positive subsets. Co-occurrence clustering excluded repertoires with fewer than 30,000 or more than 120,000 public chains, plus five with anomalous nucleotide sharing. Entries here come from immuneACCESS through TCRdb and include only in-frame sequences with V and J called. Some clones fail to appear in such tables; in the studies checked, an unresolved V gene covers under half of the shortfall, and the cause of the remainder is unknown. That table furnishes V, J and clone size, whereas the DNA furnished D and trimming. The sample table lists 150,000 or so clones, 65% to 85% of them with a count of one. The top ten hold roughly 3.8% of the sample.

Comment on this clone: This clone's antigen is unknown. Base qualities are missing; no much larger clone stands one base away.

The germline V gene yields MGHRA for CDR1 and YSYEKL for CDR2. There are 13 amino acids in the CDR3, from cysteine to phenylalanine inclusive. Only the CDR3 DNA is retained, 39 bases long and in frame from the first base. V is shortened by 1 base, J by 8 bases, and the region joining them spans 11 bases. In total, about 650 healthy bone marrow donors made up the cohort. At the time of sampling, every cohort member was nominally healthy, though immune exposures that went unrecorded were likely present. The donor was CMV seronegative and belonged to the group of 350 or so seronegative cohort members. A peripheral blood sample was provided by each donor, and peripheral blood mononuclear cells were used for TCR beta sequencing. The Qiagen DNeasy Blood Extraction Kit was used to extract genomic DNA from the blood cell samples. On the study overall, not on this receptor specifically: Because some donors lacked HLA typing at each locus, the association tests relied only on the typed subset. A later analysis associated about 18,000 TCR beta sequences with specific HLA alleles at a false discovery rate of 0.05. For the cohort, immune exposure information was limited to CMV serostatus. Strong co-occurrence of HLA alleles, especially DR and DQ, made assigning TCR associations to individual alleles difficult. Across donors, most TCR sequences were observed very rarely, whereas some public TCRs were present in many individuals. Only TCR beta chains were sequenced in this cohort, and the absence of alpha or paired-chain data limited detectable features. A further reported finding was that TCR beta sequences accurately predicted the HLA-A and HLA-B alleles for most subjects in the first cohort. The classifier was reported to diagnose cytomegalovirus status with high specificity and sensitivity in both the original and validation cohorts. Some IMGT-functional V segments, including TRBV6-2 and TRBV6-3, could not be told apart with the 87-base-pair reads, so those segments were excluded. In a later analysis, the rate of TCR association differed among HLA loci, with DRB1 alleles having the most associated TCRs and HLA-C alleles having the fewest. A later analysis found that most CMV-associated TCR beta chains appeared HLA-restricted, with HLA associations seemingly driven largely by CMV exposure. Linkage disequilibrium might explain the correlated functional status among segregating V segments, but an unknown experimental factor could not be ruled out. The authors suggested that the approach could potentially be generalized to other disease states and immunological phenotypes. According to a later genetic analysis, donors in an Asian-associated ancestry cluster had fewer N-insertions in productive TCRs than the roughly 700-donor mean. In an earlier analysis of fewer than 700 of the donors, most TCR beta V segments appeared in productive rearrangements about 90% or about 30% of the time, broadly matching IMGT annotations. Sequencing depth was assumed to be roughly uniform across donors in the presence/absence analyses, though that assumption may not hold. The sequencing pipeline was judged likely to have produced a cluster of highly shared sequence variants as a technical artifact. A total of 164 TCR beta chains were listed by the study as associated with cytomegalovirus. An association between a missense DCLRE1C variant and V-gene and J-gene trimming of TCR beta chains was found in a later genetic analysis and replicated in an independent cohort. Three of the identified cytomegalovirus-associated TCR beta chains were confirmed in vitro to be specific for cytomegalovirus antigens. According to a later analysis, parvovirus B19, influenza, CMV and Epstein-Barr virus appeared linked to several top co-occurrence clusters. Because counts were too low, about 15 rarely observed V segments, including chromosome 9 orphons, were left out of the earlier analysis of 500 to 650 of the donors. A later analysis found that HLA-associated TCR beta chains were more clonally expanded and had lower generation probabilities than equally common non-associated chains.

The TCR sequence derives from a male donor in good health and CMV-seronegative. The rearrangement joined TRBV4-1 to TRBJ1-2; the D segment cannot be called with confidence. The material sequenced was PBMCs. CDR3 region: CASSQVEERGYTF. The nucleotides read TGCGCCAGCAGCCAAGTGGAGGAAAGAGGCTACACCTTC.